The 10 T cell receptor beta chains listed next were all sequenced from one sample in a study of radiotherapy plus CTLA-4 blockade in lung cancer. Only in-frame clones appear in the TCRdb table, and some are missing; sequencing was by immunoSEQ multiplex PCR. The repertoire includes roughly 86,000 clones, about four fifths of them detected once, and 0.82% sits in the top ten. The sequences come from peripheral blood, collected from a patient treated with radiotherapy plus ipilimumab. The receptors were gathered from a human donor with non-small cell lung cancer who had stable disease on radiotherapy plus ipilimumab.

The rearrangement uses TRBV28 and TRBJ2-7, with a weak D call TRBD2 (6 bases). The CDR3 has 12 amino acids. Trimming shortened V by 5 bases and J by 5 bases, and 10 bases separated the two germline ends. CDR1 is MDHEN and CDR2 is SYDVKM in the germline V gene. CDR3 region: CASSLGTHEQYF. The CDR3 DNA reads as TGTGCCAGCAGTCTCGGGACTCACGAGCAGTACTTC.

The rearrangement links TRBV5-6 to TRBJ2-1; TRBD2 agrees at 8 bases. CDR3 size: 15 residues. The trim removed 4 bases at V and 2 bases at J, leaving 5 bases unmatched. The germline CDR1 and CDR2 sequences are SGHDT and YYEEEE. In DNA, the CDR3 is TGTGCCAGCAGCCAAGCGGGAGCAACCTACAATGAGCAGTTCTTC. Its translation is CASSQAGATYNEQFF.

The V gene is TRBV5-1, the J gene TRBJ2-1; TRBD2 matches at 7 bases. Trimming took 0 bases from V and 7 from J; bases not matched to a gene: 7. Germline V gene sequence: CDR1 SGHRS, CDR2 YFSETQ. The CDR3 loop spans 15 amino acids. CDR3 nucleotide sequence: TGCGCCAGCAGCTTGGAGGGAGTCGGGGGGAATGAGCAGTTCTTC. Protein product: CASSLEGVGGNEQFF.

This clone was counted a single time. The chain combines TRBV2 with TRBJ2-5, with D perhaps TRBD2 (6 bases). The CDR3 is made up of 14 amino acids. The germline V gene encodes CDR1 SNHLY and CDR2 FYNNEI. V lost 4 bases to trimming and J lost 6 bases, with 15 bases between them. CDR3: CASSGPGLGKTQYF. DNA for the CDR3: TGTGCCAGCAGTGGACCGGGACTTGGGAAGACCCAGTACTTC.

In its sample, this clone was seen once. The J gene is TRBJ2-7, the V gene TRBV5-1; TRBD2 matches at 7 bases. The germline CDR1 and CDR2 sequences are SGHRS and YFSETQ. This CDR3 comprises 15 residues. V gave up 4 bases and J gave up 7 bases; unmatched junction bases: 14. The CDR3 loop reads CASSRLVGGRGEQYF. The CDR3 DNA reads as TGCGCCAGCAGCCGCTTGGTGGGAGGGCGAGGGGAGCAGTACTTC.

This chain connects TRBV28 to TRBJ1-6; no clear D gene. V gave up 5 bases and J gave up 1 base, with 9 bases separating them. The CDR3 has 15 amino acids. Germline CDR1 and CDR2: MDHEN and SYDVKM. CDR3 nucleotide sequence: TGTGCCAGCAGTCTCCATGGGTCCTATAATTCACCCCTCCACTTT. Translation gives CASSLHGSYNSPLHF.

This clone has just a few counts. CDR3 DNA: TGTGCCAGGGGACTAGCGGGAGAGGGCGGGGAGCTGTTTTTT. It encodes CARGLAGEGGELFF. The V gene is TRBV6-1, the J gene TRBJ2-2, with 14 bases matching TRBD2. CDR1 and CDR2 from the germline V gene are MNHNS and SASEGT. V gave up 9 bases and J gave up 7 bases; unmatched junction bases: 4. The CDR3 loop spans 14 amino acids.

This chain uses TRBV9 with TRBJ1-1, with D possibly matching TRBD1 (6 bases). Germline CDR1 is SGDLS and CDR2 is YYNGEE. Trimming stripped 2 bases from V and 0 bases from J, with 14 bases between. The length of the CDR3 is 16 residues. This CDR3 is CASSVSTGALNTEAFF. The CDR3, as DNA: TGTGCCAGCAGCGTTAGCACGGGGGCCCTGAACACTGAAGCTTTCTTT.

This chain uses TRBV6-5 with TRBJ2-1; maybe TRBD2 (6 bases). The CDR3 covers 16 residues. V lost 2 bases and J lost 5, with 16 bases in between. Germline CDR1 and CDR2: MNHEY and SVGAGI. CDR3 residues: CASSYGGIGQDNEQFF. Written as DNA, the CDR3 is TGTGCCAGCAGTTACGGGGGGATAGGTCAGGACAATGAGCAGTTCTTC.

This chain uses TRBV19 with TRBJ1-2; possible D gene TRBD1, 6 bases. CDR3 length equals 12 residues. Deletions cut 6 bases from V and 8 bases from J, with 13 bases between. CDR1 LNHDA and CDR2 SQIVND come from the germline V gene (reference sequence). The CDR3 loop reads CASRGGRPGYTF. CDR3 in DNA: TGTGCCAGTAGGGGGGGGCGCCCCGGCTACACCTTC.